These T cell receptor beta chains were read from a single sample in a study of blood T cell repertoires in COVID-19. Generated by immunoSEQ multiplex PCR, the TCRdb table keeps only in-frame clones and is missing some. The data show around 160,000 clones, about 90% seen once. The specimen was peripheral blood. These receptors came from a human donor in a cohort sampled during active COVID-19. Both conserved end residues are part of each CDR3. The order of the fields is clone size, J gene, D gene, V gene, CDR3 DNA, CDR3 protein. A D gene is named only where the DNA matches it firmly. Only some rows state a clone size, as once, few, many or a class for expanded clones.

>NA|TRBJ2-7|TRBD2|TRBV11-2
TGTGCCAGCAGCTTAGCTCGGACTAGCGGGGATACCTACGAGCAGTACTTC
CASSLARTSGDTYEQYF
>NA|TRBJ1-1|TRBD1|TRBV19
TGTGCCAGTAGTATAGCCGCGACAGGGAGAGGCACTGAAGCTTTCTTT
CASSIAATGRGTEAFF
>NA|TRBJ1-1|NA|TRBV3-1/TRBV3-2
TGTGCCAGCAGCCTACAGGGCGGGGGAAAAGCTTTCTTT
CASSLQGGGKAFF
>NA|TRBJ2-7|TRBD1|TRBV5-4
TGTGCCAGCAGGGCCGACAGGGGGGGCTCCTACGAGCAGTACTTC
CASRADRGGSYEQYF
>NA|TRBJ2-7|NA|TRBV5-1
TGCGCCAGCAGCTTGGGCGAAGACGAGCAGTACTTC
CASSLGEDEQYF
>NA|TRBJ1-2|TRBD1|TRBV2
TGTGCCAGCAGTCTAATTGGACAGGGGAGGAACTATGGCTACACCTTC
CASSLIGQGRNYGYTF
>NA|TRBJ2-7|NA|TRBV7-9
TGTGCCAGCAGCTTCTTGCTAGCGTTAATCGGCGAGCAGTACTTC
CASSFLLALIGEQYF
>NA|TRBJ2-5|TRBD1|TRBV7-9
TGTGCCAGCAGCTTCCTTTCCGGGACAGGGGGCGAAACCCAGTACTTC
CASSFLSGTGGETQYF
>NA|TRBJ2-5|TRBD1|TRBV29-1
TGCAGCGTCCAGACAGGGGGTGTAGAGACCCAGTACTTC
CSVQTGGVETQYF
>NA|TRBJ2-5|TRBD2|TRBV5-6
TGTGCCAGCACCCCGGGACTAGCGGGACGTCAAGAGACCCAGTACTTC
CASTPGLAGRQETQYF
>NA|TRBJ2-7|TRBD2|TRBV6-6
TGTGCCAGCAGTTACTCGGCTAGCGGGATCGGTTACGAGCAGTACTTC
CASSYSASGIGYEQYF
>NA|TRBJ2-3|TRBD2|TRBV19
TGTGCCAGTAGTCAACGTACTAATGGACAACGTTTCGGAGCTAGCGGGGCCACAGATACGCAGTATTTT
CASSQRTNGQRFGASGATDTQYF
>NA|TRBJ1-3|NA|TRBV5-4
TGTGCCAGCAGCTTGGATCCAGGCCTTCAAACTGGAAACACCATATATTTT
CASSLDPGLQTGNTIYF
>NA|TRBJ1-4|NA|TRBV5-5
TGTGCCAGCAGCTTCAGGGGCGGTGCAACTAATGAAAAACTGTTTTTT
CASSFRGGATNEKLFF
>NA|TRBJ1-1|TRBD1|TRBV19
TGTGCCAGTAGTCCCCGAGATTGGACAGGGATGAACACTGAAGCTTTCTTT
CASSPRDWTGMNTEAFF
>once|TRBJ2-1|TRBD2|TRBV19
TGTGCCAGTACACTAGCGGGAGCCCCTATCGTCGATGAGCAGTTCTTC
CASTLAGAPIVDEQFF
>once|TRBJ2-7|TRBD2|TRBV4-3
TGCGCCAGCAGCCTATCGAGTAGCGGGGCTTCCAGCTCCTACGAGCAGTACTTC
CASSLSSSGASSSYEQYF
>NA|TRBJ2-5|TRBD2|TRBV6-5
TGTGCCAGCAGCGAGCTTAGCGGGCCCCAAGAGACCCAGTACTTC
CASSELSGPQETQYF
>NA|TRBJ2-3|NA|TRBV10-1
TGCGCCAGCAGTGAGTCGGGGCGGGGGCGATATACGCAGTATTTT
CASSESGRGRYTQYF
>once|TRBJ1-1|TRBD1|TRBV11-2
TGTGCCAGCAGCTTTACAGGGGTGAACACTGAAGCTTTCTTT
CASSFTGVNTEAFF
>NA|TRBJ2-3|NA|TRBV7-9
TGTGCCAGCAGCTCTATTTCCGATACGCAGTATTTT
CASSSISDTQYF
>NA|TRBJ2-7|NA|TRBV19
TGTGCCAGTAGTATTGGGACTTATCCCTACGAGCAGTACTTC
CASSIGTYPYEQYF
>NA|TRBJ2-1|TRBD1|TRBV5-1
TGCGCCAGCAGCTTGGTGCCTGGGACAGGGATAGCCAATGAGCAGTTCTTC
CASSLVPGTGIANEQFF
>once|TRBJ1-3|TRBD1|TRBV18
TGTGCCAGCTCAGCTACAGGGGGAACAGACTCTGGAAACACCATATATTTT
CASSATGGTDSGNTIYF
>once|TRBJ2-2|NA|TRBV9
TGTGCCAGCAGCGTCCTCGGGGCCGGGGAGCTGTTTTTT
CASSVLGAGELFF
>few|TRBJ2-5|NA|TRBV7-2
TGTGCCAGCAGCCCCGCCGGAAGGGGAAGGCAAGAGACCCAGTACTTC
CASSPAGRGRQETQYF
>NA|TRBJ2-2|TRBD2|TRBV4-3
TGCGCCAGCAGCCGAGGGGTTAGCGGGGGGTTGAGCACCGGGGAGCTGTTTTTT
CASSRGVSGGLSTGELFF
>NA|TRBJ1-2|TRBD1|TRBV25-1
TGTGCCAGCAGCGAAGGGACAGGGGCGATTTTGGATGGCTACACCTTC
CASSEGTGAILDGYTF
>many|TRBJ1-2|NA|TRBV2
TGTGCCAGCAGTGAAGCGTGGCCTTATGGCTACACCTTC
CASSEAWPYGYTF
>NA|TRBJ2-5|NA|TRBV27
TGTGCCAGCAGTTTAGAGAGGGCCCCTTGGGGGACCCAGTACTTC
CASSLERAPWGTQYF
>NA|TRBJ1-2|TRBD1|TRBV5-4
TGTGCCAGCAGCTTGACAGGGGGCTTAGGTGGCTACACCTTC
CASSLTGGLGGYTF
>once|TRBJ2-7|NA|TRBV18
TGTGCCAGCTCGCCAAGACAGAACGACGACGAGCAGTACTTC
CASSPRQNDDEQYF